This is a list of T cell receptor beta chains from one sample in a study of identifying expanded T cells in peripheral blood. Generated by immunoSEQ multiplex PCR, the TCRdb table keeps only in-frame clones and is missing some. The sample records around 56,000 clones, about 80% being singletons. Material: blood. The receptors were sampled from a person aged 18 to 75 in good health. Each CDR3 is given with its conserved first and last residue. Fields, in order: CDR3 protein, CDR3 DNA, clone size, J gene, V gene, D gene. The D gene is left open where the match is weak. The size field is filled for only some rows; it gives once, few, many or a size class.

CDR3: CASSSTGNYGYTF
DNA: TGTGCCAGCAGTTCGACAGGGAACTATGGCTACACCTTC
size: -
J: TRBJ1-2
V: TRBV6-5
D: TRBD1

CDR3: CASSRGTTHGYTF
DNA: TGTGCCAGCAGCCGAGGGACTACCCATGGCTACACCTTC
size: -
J: TRBJ1-2
V: TRBV7-9
D: -

CDR3: CASSVGGFGAKNIQYF
DNA: TGTGCCAGCAGCGTAGGTGGTTTTGGGGCCAAAAACATTCAGTACTTC
size: -
J: TRBJ2-4
V: TRBV9
D: -

CDR3: CASSRDGRNEQYF
DNA: TGTGCCAGCAGTCGGGACGGACGGAACGAGCAGTACTTC
size: -
J: TRBJ2-7
V: TRBV2
D: -

CDR3: CASSPGEAYEQYF
DNA: TGTGCCAGCAGCCCAGGGGAGGCCTACGAGCAGTACTTC
size: -
J: TRBJ2-7
V: TRBV7-8
D: -

CDR3: CASSDLGASFSPLHF
DNA: TGTGCCAGCAGTGATCTAGGGGCGTCGTTTTCACCCCTCCACTTT
size: -
J: TRBJ1-6
V: TRBV2
D: -

CDR3: CASSFGLAGGGGQFF
DNA: TGTGCCAGCAGCTTCGGACTAGCGGGAGGAGGAGGGCAGTTCTTC
size: -
J: TRBJ2-1
V: TRBV7-2
D: TRBD2

CDR3: CAARDRATDTQYF
DNA: TGTGCCGCCCGGGACAGGGCCACAGATACGCAGTATTTT
size: -
J: TRBJ2-3
V: TRBV6-5
D: TRBD1

CDR3: CASSRRSAGEQFF
DNA: TGTGCCAGTAGTCGACGTTCCGCGGGTGAGCAGTTCTTC
size: few
J: TRBJ2-1
V: TRBV19
D: -

CDR3: CASGLAQGNYGYTF
DNA: TGTGCTAGTGGTTTGGCACAGGGAAACTATGGCTACACCTTC
size: -
J: TRBJ1-2
V: TRBV12-5
D: -

CDR3: CASRHGQGYEQYF
DNA: TGCGCCAGCAGGCATGGACAGGGCTACGAGCAGTACTTC
size: -
J: TRBJ2-7
V: TRBV10-2
D: TRBD1

CDR3: CASSPGQGGYGYTF
DNA: TGTGCCAGCAGCCCGGGACAGGGCGGCTATGGCTACACCTTC
size: -
J: TRBJ1-2
V: TRBV5-4
D: TRBD1

CDR3: CASSTGGYDYEQYF
DNA: TGTGCCAGCAGTACCGGGGGCTACGACTACGAGCAGTACTTC
size: -
J: TRBJ2-7
V: TRBV5-4
D: -

CDR3: CASSVGGGNTIYF
DNA: TGTGCCAGCAGCGTAGGAGGAGGAAACACCATATATTTT
size: -
J: TRBJ1-3
V: TRBV9
D: -

CDR3: CASSLTGVGETQYF
DNA: TGCGCCAGCAGCTTAACAGGGGTTGGAGAGACCCAGTACTTC
size: -
J: TRBJ2-5
V: TRBV5-1
D: TRBD1

CDR3: CASSRAASGGGYTF
DNA: TGTGCCAGCAGCCGCGCCGCGTCGGGTGGCGGCTACACCTTC
size: -
J: TRBJ1-2
V: TRBV5-6
D: -

CDR3: CASSQAGQAPEQYF
DNA: TGTGCCAGCAGCCAAGCTGGCCAGGCCCCCGAGCAGTACTTC
size: -
J: TRBJ2-7
V: TRBV4-2
D: -

CDR3: CASSSDRAGGYTF
DNA: TGTGCCAGCAGTTCGGACAGGGCTGGAGGCTACACCTTC
size: -
J: TRBJ1-2
V: TRBV6-5
D: TRBD1

CDR3: CASGSGAMNTEAFF
DNA: TGTGCCAGCGGATCAGGGGCCATGAACACTGAAGCTTTCTTT
size: -
J: TRBJ1-1
V: TRBV28
D: -

CDR3: CASSLLQGGTYNEQFF
DNA: TGTGCCAGCAGCTTGTTGCAGGGAGGGACCTACAATGAGCAGTTCTTC
size: -
J: TRBJ2-1
V: TRBV5-5
D: TRBD2